One and the same sample provided the 28 T cell receptor beta chains below, sequenced in a study of identical twins. TCRdb re-analysed the 5' RACE reads in MiXCR, keeping a single row per CDR3 protein. The sample has fewer than 650,000 distinct CDR3 sequences, about 7% seen once. In addition, the sample was reused for a study of yellow fever vaccine responses in identical twins.

The source material was PBMCs. The receptors shown here come from a woman under 30 in good health.

The J gene is TRBJ2-7, the V gene TRBV28; 11 nucleotides line up with TRBD1. Germline V gives CDR1 MDHEN, CDR2 SYDVKM. The CDR3 has 14 amino acids. V was pared by 5 bases and J by 3 bases, with 3 bases of the junction left unmatched. This chain's CDR3 is CASSPDRGLYEQYV. Written as DNA, the CDR3 is TGTGCCAGCAGTCCGGACAGGGGGCTCTACGAGCAGTACGTC.

The chain recombines TRBV12-3 or TRBV12-4 with TRBJ2-3, with D hard to call. The germline V and J ends were trimmed by 0 bases and 6 bases, with 10 bases remaining between them. The CDR3 loop spans 14 amino acids. The DNA for the CDR3 is TGTGCCAGCAGTTTAGCTTGGACCGGGGATACGCAGTATTTT. It is translated as CASSLAWTGDTQYF.

This clonotype was found many times. The chain couples TRBV5-1 to TRBJ1-6; D unclear. The V gene lost 2 bases and the J gene lost 7 bases, with 10 bases spanning the gap. The CDR3 extends over 14 amino acids. Germline CDR1 SGHRS, CDR2 YFSETQ. CDR3 DNA sequence: TGCGCCAGCAGCTTAGGGCAGGAAAATTCACCCCTCCACTTT. Its translation is CASSLGQENSPLHF. The whole variable domain, filled in from reference TRBV5-1 and TRBJ1-6, reads KAGVTQTPRYLIKTRGQQVTLSCSPISGHRSVSWYQQTPGQGLQFLFEYFSETQRNKGNFPGRFSGRQFSNSRSEMNVSTLELGDSALYLCASSLGQENSPLHFGNGTRLTVT.

This clonotype was seen a handful of times. V is TRBV10-3 and J is TRBJ1-1; 8 bases map to TRBD1. The CDR3 is 13 amino acids. V was pared by 7 bases and J by 1 base, with 2 bases of the junction left unmatched. Germline values: CDR1 ENHRY, CDR2 SYGVKD. CDR3 coding DNA: TGTGCCATCACCGACAGGGGGAACACTGAAGCTTTCTTT. Its protein product is CAITDRGNTEAFF.

This clonotype was detected a few times. The chain links TRBV6-1 to TRBJ1-1; tentatively, D is TRBD1 (5 bases). This CDR3 region has 13 residues. V was pared by 3 bases and J by 5 bases, with 10 bases between. Germline-derived CDR1 and CDR2 are MNHNS and SASEGT. Here the CDR3 reads CASSEGPGTEAFF. In nucleotides, the CDR3 is TGTGCCAGCAGTGAGGGCCCAGGGACTGAAGCTTTCTTT.

This chain joins TRBV28 and TRBJ2-1, with D possibly being TRBD1 or TRBD2 (5 bases each). This CDR3 contains 14 residues. The germline V gene encodes CDR1 MDHEN and CDR2 SYDVKM. V shed 6 bases and J shed 7 bases, with 16 bases lying between them. The CDR3 DNA reads TGTGCCAGCAGACCCGGGACCGCCCGAAATGAGCAGTTCTTC. This gives the protein CASRPGTARNEQFF.

This clonotype was counted only a few times. J is TRBJ1-2 and V is TRBV4-1; D may be TRBD1 (6 bases). V was clipped by 1 base and J by 4 bases, with 10 bases between them. CDR3 length: 14 residues. The germline gives CDR1 MGHRA, CDR2 YSYEKL. The CDR3: CASSQAGGPYGYTF. The DNA of the CDR3 is TGCGCCAGCAGCCAAGCGGGGGGCCCCTATGGCTACACCTTC.

This clonotype has more than one count but fewer than ten. The genes are TRBV3-1 and TRBJ2-5, with D tentatively TRBD1 (5 bases). V dropped 4 bases and J dropped 5 bases, with 11 bases sitting between them. Germline V gives CDR1 LGHDT, CDR2 YNNKEL (reference sequence). There are 13 residues in the CDR3. The CDR3 DNA follows: TGTGCCAGCAGCCCCATGGCAGGGGAGACCCAGTACTTC. Translating it yields CASSPMAGETQYF.

There are a few counts of this clonotype. V usage is TRBV7-9 and J usage is TRBJ2-1; perhaps TRBD2 as D (5 bases). This CDR3 has 12 amino acids. V was shortened by 2 bases and J by 8 bases, with 7 bases between the two germline ends. CDR1 is SEHNR, CDR2 FQNEAQ, per germline (reference sequence). CDR3 protein: CASSLYGDEQFF. The CDR3 DNA reads TGTGCCAGCAGCTTATACGGGGATGAGCAGTTCTTC.

This clonotype came up a few times. V is TRBV11-2 and J is TRBJ2-2; 9 bases agree with TRBD1. The V gene's germline CDR1 is SGHAT and CDR2 FQNNGV. CDR3 length equals 16 residues. V gave up 5 bases and J gave up 2 bases; unmatched junction bases: 6. For the CDR3, the DNA is TGTGCCAGCAGCGCCCGGACAGGGGCTAACACCGGGGAGCTGTTTTTT. It yields the protein CASSARTGANTGELFF.

This chain joins TRBV11-2 and TRBJ2-1, with D possibly TRBD2 on 6 matching bases. CDR3 length equals 15 residues. Germline V CDR1 and CDR2: SGHAT, FQNNGV. The V and J ends lost 2 bases and 2 bases respectively, with 10 bases between them. The CDR3 DNA is TGTGCCAGCAGCTTAATACGGGGGACCTACAATGAGCAGTTCTTC. The encoded protein is CASSLIRGTYNEQFF.

This clonotype has at least ten counts. CDR3 residues: CASSHSYGNEQYV. The CDR3 DNA reads TGTGCCAGCAGCCATTCTTATGGGAACGAGCAGTACGTC. The chain recombines TRBV3-1 with TRBJ2-7; D unclear. V was cut by 3 bases and J by 5 bases, with 11 bases left in between. The CDR3 contains 13 residues. Per the germline V gene, CDR1 is LGHDT and CDR2 is YNNKEL (reference sequence).

This clonotype was picked up a small number of times. The V gene is TRBV12-3 or TRBV12-4, the J gene TRBJ1-6; possibly TRBD1 for D (6 bases). V was clipped by 6 bases and J by 8 bases, with 17 bases between them. The length of the CDR3 is 15 residues. For the CDR3, the DNA is TGTGCCAGCAGCGCCCAACAGGGTATGCATTCACCCCTCCACTTT. Its protein product is CASSAQQGMHSPLHF.

This clonotype was picked up a small number of times. The chain joins TRBV11-2 to TRBJ2-1; TRBD2 matches 8 bases. Unmatched junction bases numbered 5, after V lost 1 base and J lost 0 bases. The CDR3 runs 17 residues. The V gene's germline CDR1 is SGHAT and CDR2 FQNNGV. The CDR3 DNA follows: TGTGCCAGCAGCTTAGGTCGGGGGGGGCCCTCCTACAATGAGCAGTTCTTC. Protein sequence: CASSLGRGGPSYNEQFF.

This clonotype showed up just a few times. V is TRBV5-1 and J is TRBJ2-1; either TRBD1 or TRBD2 may fit D (5 bases each). The CDR3 totals 16 residues. V lost 3 bases and J lost 5, with 18 bases in between. The germline V gene encodes CDR1 SGHRS and CDR2 YFSETQ. CDR3 residues: CASSSLANGANNEQFF. The CDR3 DNA sequence: TGCGCCAGCAGCTCGCTAGCCAATGGGGCTAACAATGAGCAGTTCTTC.

This clonotype was counted ten times or more. The rearrangement uses TRBV12-3 or TRBV12-4 and TRBJ2-2; D gene uncertain. The CDR3 consists of 14 residues. Deletions cut 6 bases from V and 0 bases from J, with 8 bases between. The CDR3 loop is CASRTDANTGELFF. As DNA, the CDR3 is TGTGCCAGCAGGACGGACGCGAACACCGGGGAGCTGTTTTTT.

In this sample, this clonotype turned up many times. The chain employs TRBV5-6 and TRBJ1-3; no clear D. Germline loops: CDR1 SGHDT, CDR2 YYEEEE. V lost 0 bases to trimming and J lost 3 bases, with 7 bases between them. The CDR3 consists of 14 residues. CDR3 amino acids: CASSLGGLGNTIYF. Written as DNA, the CDR3 is TGTGCCAGCAGCTTGGGGGGTCTTGGAAACACCATATATTTT.

This clonotype has just one count. The chain combines TRBV5-5 with TRBJ2-1; the D gene could be TRBD1 or TRBD2 (11 bases each). Trimming shortened V by 7 bases and J by 2 bases, and 25 bases separated the two germline ends. This CDR3 comprises 18 residues. In germline, CDR1 is SGHKS, CDR2 YYEKEE (reference sequence). The CDR3 sequence: CASGPGTGGLAAYNEQFF. The DNA for the CDR3 is TGTGCCAGCGGCCCCGGGACAGGGGGACTAGCGGCCTACAATGAGCAGTTCTTC.

This clonotype was seen ten or more times. The V gene is TRBV11-2, the J gene TRBJ1-1, with D unclear. Trimming left V 3 bases short and J 8 bases short, with 10 bases between. Germline CDR1 and CDR2: SGHAT and FQNNGV. The CDR3 length is 12 residues. The CDR3 coding sequence is TGTGCCAGCAGCTTTCCCTTAAGCGAAGCTTTCTTT. As protein: CASSFPLSEAFF.

The V call is TRBV21-1, the J call TRBJ2-7. TRBV21-1 is assigned pseudogene status. The CDR3 has 13 amino acids. The CDR3 is CASSTVFSYEQYV. CDR3 bases: TGTGCCAGCAGCACCGTATTCTCCTACGAGCAGTACGTC.

The genes are TRBV6-4 and TRBJ2-1, with unresolved D. The germline V and J ends were trimmed by 0 bases and 1 base, with 10 bases remaining between them. This CDR3 spans 16 amino acids. Germline CDR1 reads MRHNA; CDR2 reads SNTAGT. The CDR3 reads CASSDSAAKSYNEQFF. CDR3 bases: TGTGCCAGCAGTGACTCTGCAGCAAAGTCCTACAATGAGCAGTTCTTC.

This clonotype was recorded many times. This chain uses TRBV10-3 with TRBJ2-3, with TRBD2 identical over 9 bases. Germline V gives CDR1 ENHRY, CDR2 SYGVKD. There are 17 residues in the CDR3. J gave up 1 base and V 0 bases, and 5 bases lay outside the gene matches. The DNA for the CDR3 is TGTGCCATCAGTGAGTCGGGGCTAGCGGGACGCACAGATACGCAGTATTTT. The encoded protein is CAISESGLAGRTDTQYF.

Comment on this clonotype: One end of the junction is discordant with germline, which a read error may explain. CDR3 residues: CASSQEGNSGANVLSF. The CDR3 nucleotides read TGTGCCAGCAGCCAAGAAGGGAACTCTGGGGCCAACGTCCTGTCTTTC. The rearrangement uses TRBV14 and TRBJ2-6; possibly TRBD1 for D (5 bases). There are 16 residues in the CDR3. Germline CDR1 and CDR2: SGHDN and FVKESK.

This clonotype was counted only a few times. The chain employs TRBV7-2 and TRBJ2-2, with D possibly called TRBD1 or TRBD2 (5 bases each). CDR1 is SGHTA, CDR2 FQGNSA, per germline. This CDR3 region has 15 residues. V was pared by 5 bases and J by 6 bases, with 16 bases between. As DNA, the CDR3 is TGTGCCAGCAGCATGGGACCTCCCCTGGCCGGGGAGCTGTTTTTT. Residues: CASSMGPPLAGELFF. The complete variable domain, with remaining parts taken from reference TRBV7-2 and TRBJ2-2, reads GAGVSQSPSNKVTEKGKDVELRCDPISGHTALYWYRQSLGQGLEFLIYFQGNSAPDKSGLPSDRFSAERTGGSVSTLTIQRTQQEDSAVYLCASSMGPPLAGELFFGEGSRLTVL.

The genes are TRBV11-2 and TRBJ2-3; 7 bases are a match to TRBD2. The germline V gene encodes CDR1 SGHAT and CDR2 FQNNGV. Losses at the gene ends were 5 bases for V and 4 bases for J; bases not matched to a gene: 9. CDR3 length: 15 amino acids. The CDR3 region has the DNA TGTGCCAGCAGCCCTGGCGGGAGCGGGGCAGATACGCAGTATTTT. It is translated as CASSPGGSGADTQYF.

V and J are TRBV27 and TRBJ2-5; D is ambiguous. The CDR3 loop spans 13 amino acids. Trimming shortened V by 3 bases and J by 2 bases, and 7 bases separated the two germline ends. Germline CDR1 reads MNHEY; CDR2 reads SMNVEV (reference sequence). The CDR3 DNA follows: TGTGCCAGCAGTTTCTACAGTCAAGAGACCCAGTACTTC. As protein: CASSFYSQETQYF.

This clonotype was found a few times. The rearrangement links TRBV20-1 to TRBJ2-3, with D uncertain. V was shortened by 3 bases and J by 8 bases, with 6 bases between the two germline ends. The CDR3 has 10 residues. The germline gives CDR1 DFQATT, CDR2 SNEGSKA (reference sequence). The CDR3 sequence is CSARDSTQYF. For the CDR3, the DNA is TGCAGTGCTAGGGATAGTACGCAGTATTTT.

V gene TRBV20-1 combines with J gene TRBJ2-1, with TRBD2 matching over 7 bases. V dropped 5 bases and J dropped 4; count of bases not matched to a gene: 17. CDR1 is DFQATT, CDR2 SNEGSKA, per germline (reference sequence). The CDR3 runs 17 residues. CDR3 DNA: TGCAGTGCTGGGGGGGGAGGGGACTCCCGAACTTACAATGAGCAGTTCTTC. As protein: CSAGGGGDSRTYNEQFF.